The 20 T cell receptor beta chains presented below share a single source sample, sequenced in a study of T cell responses to AZD1222 COVID-19 vaccine. Clones were sequenced by immunoSEQ multiplex PCR, and TCRdb holds only the in-frame ones, with some missing. Of approximately 140,000 clones in the sample, roughly nine tenths are singletons; the top ten hold about 7.5%. Sequencing used peripheral blood, obtained 28 days after the second dose of the MenACWY control vaccine. The source is an adult who received the MenACWY meningococcal vaccine as a control.

The chain couples TRBV3-1 (or the pseudogene TRBV3-2) to TRBJ2-3; possibly TRBD2 for D (6 bases). This CDR3 has 15 residues. The germline gives CDR1 LGHDT, CDR2 YNNKEL (reference sequence). Trimming stripped 0 bases from V and 2 bases from J, with 9 bases between. The CDR3 nucleotides are TGTGCCAGCAGCCAAGACGGGACTTTCACAGATACGCAGTATTTT. It specifies CASSQDGTFTDTQYF.

This clone has only one observation. In DNA, the CDR3 is TGTGCCAGCAGCCCTACGGTATCTTCACCCCTCCACTTT. The encoded protein is CASSPTVSSPLHF. The rearrangement joins TRBV7-2 to TRBJ1-6; D not certain. V lost 5 bases, J lost 9 bases, and 11 bases lay in between. CDR3 length: 13 residues. Germline lookup yields CDR1 SGHTA and CDR2 FQGNSA.

The DNA of the CDR3 is TGTGCCATCAGTTTGGACAGTACCAATGAGCAGTTCTTC. It specifies CAISLDSTNEQFF. The V call is TRBV10-3, the J call TRBJ2-1; D is possibly TRBD1 (6 bases). Germline loops: CDR1 ENHRY, CDR2 SYGVKD. CDR3 length equals 13 residues. Trimming stripped 5 bases from V and 6 bases from J, with 11 bases between.

This clone was seen just once. DNA for the CDR3: TGTGCCAGCAGCTTGGTCGGGAGGACCCCCCAAGAGACCCAGTACTTC. It is translated as CASSLVGRTPQETQYF. The chain combines TRBV5-4 with TRBJ2-5; 7 nucleotides align to TRBD2. Trimming took 0 bases from V and 1 from J; bases not matched to a gene: 6. There are 16 residues in the CDR3. Germline V gene lookup returns CDR1 SGHNT and CDR2 YYREEE (reference sequence).

This chain uses TRBV30 with TRBJ1-6; maybe TRBD1 (6 bases). This CDR3 is 16 amino acids long. Per germline, CDR1 GTSNPN and CDR2 SVGIG (reference sequence). V shed 0 bases and J shed 10 bases, with 19 bases lying between them. CDR3 bases: TGTGCCTGGAGTGTAAACAGGGTATTTGTCGGGTCACCCCTCCACTTT. It specifies CAWSVNRVFVGSPLHF.

The gene calls are TRBV7-9 and TRBJ1-2, with D possibly matching TRBD1 (5 bases). The CDR3 spans 14 residues. From germline, CDR1 is SEHNR and CDR2 FQNEAQ (reference sequence). Deletions cut 1 base from V and 1 base from J, with 7 bases between. CDR3 sequence: CASSLEQGNYGYTF. The CDR3 bases are TGTGCCAGCAGCTTAGAGCAGGGTAACTATGGCTACACCTTC. The variable domain in full, with the rest retrieved from reference TRBV7-9 and TRBJ1-2, is DTGVSQNPRHKITKRGQNVTFRCDPISEHNRLYWYRQTLGQGPEFLTYFQNEAQLEKSRLLSDRFSAERPKGSFSTLEIQRTEQGDSAMYLCASSLEQGNYGYTFGSGTRLTVV.

This clone was seen a single time. The chain joins TRBV18 to TRBJ1-2; 9 bases are shared with TRBD1. V was clipped by 9 bases and J by 0 bases; unmatched bases: 11. The germline gives CDR1 KGHSH, CDR2 LQKENI. CDR3 length equals 16 residues. CDR3 protein: CASWDRDLSTNYGYTF. DNA for the CDR3: TGTGCCAGTTGGGACAGGGATCTATCTACTAACTATGGCTACACCTTC.

The chain combines TRBV9 with TRBJ2-5; 10 bases align to TRBD2. With 0 bases clipped from V and 9 bases from J, the junction kept 8 bases outside the gene matches. The CDR3 totals 15 residues. Germline V CDR1 and CDR2: SGDLS, YYNGEE. CDR3 amino acids: CASSVGASGGAAQYF. CDR3 bases: TGTGCCAGCAGCGTAGGGGCTAGCGGGGGAGCGGCCCAGTACTTC.

The chain couples TRBV7-9 to TRBJ2-3; 7 bases map to TRBD1. From germline, CDR1 is SEHNR and CDR2 FQNEAQ (reference sequence). The CDR3 totals 15 residues. Trimming at V came to 5 bases and at J to 2 bases, leaving 7 bases not matched to a gene. CDR3 loop: CASSQETGTTDTQYF. The CDR3 bases are TGTGCCAGCAGCCAAGAGACAGGGACCACAGATACGCAGTATTTT. Full variable domain (rest looked up from reference TRBV7-9 and TRBJ2-3): DTGVSQNPRHKITKRGQNVTFRCDPISEHNRLYWYRQTLGQGPEFLTYFQNEAQLEKSRLLSDRFSAERPKGSFSTLEIQRTEQGDSAMYLCASSQETGTTDTQYFGPGTRLTVL.

This clone has just one count. This chain joins TRBV5-4 and TRBJ2-5; 7 bases line up with TRBD1. Germline trimming cut 4 bases from V and 5 bases from J; bases unmatched to any gene: 14. CDR1 and CDR2 (germline): SGHNT, YYREEE (reference sequence). This CDR3 has 16 amino acids. The CDR3 DNA reads as TGTGCCAGCAGCCAAGACAGGGTTAGCCCTCAGGAGACCCAGTACTTC. Protein sequence: CASSQDRVSPQETQYF. The full variable domain, rest sourced from reference TRBV5-4 and TRBJ2-5, is ETGVTQSPTHLIKTRGQQVTLRCSSQSGHNTVSWYQQALGQGPQFIFQYYREEENGRGNFPPRFSGLQFPNYSSELNVNALELDDSALYLCASSQDRVSPQETQYFGPGTRLLVL.

The chain links TRBV9 to TRBJ2-3; 11 positions agree with TRBD2. The CDR3 is made up of 16 amino acids. V lost 1 base and J lost 3; bases outside the gene matches: 4. Germline lookup yields CDR1 SGDLS and CDR2 YYNGEE. CDR3 bases: TGTGCCAGCAGCGTATCTAGCGGGAGGAGGACAGATACGCAGTATTTT. Protein sequence: CASSVSSGRRTDTQYF.

The chain employs TRBV30 and TRBJ1-4; 11 positions match TRBD1. The V segment lost 3 bases and the J segment 12 bases; nucleotides outside the gene matches: 12. The CDR3 has 15 residues. Germline values: CDR1 GTSNPN, CDR2 SVGIG (reference sequence). CDR3 region: CAWRDPGTGGRELFF. The CDR3 DNA is TGTGCCTGGAGGGACCCCGGGACAGGGGGACGTGAACTGTTTTTT.

The chain employs TRBV7-3 and TRBJ2-1; a possible D gene is TRBD2 (5 bases). The length of the CDR3 is 14 residues. The germline gives CDR1 SGHTA, CDR2 FQGTGA. Trimming stripped 4 bases from V and 6 bases from J, with 13 bases between. Here the CDR3 reads CASSSGSPGNEQFF. The CDR3 nucleotides read TGTGCCAGCAGCTCGGGATCACCGGGCAATGAGCAGTTCTTC.

Remarks on this clone: It is unclear where the CDR3 begins or ends on the DNA, so no DNA is shown, and the CDR3 is as TCRdb lists it. The V gene is TRBV28, the J gene TRBJ1-2. Germline CDR1 MDHEN, CDR2 SYDVKM. Including both end residues, the CDR3 is 13 amino acids long. The CDR3 sequence: CASSSSVGFGYTF.

The chain couples TRBV7-2 to TRBJ2-5, with 8 bases identical to TRBD2. The V and J ends lost 8 bases and 6 bases, in that order; junction bases with no gene match: 14. In germline, CDR1 is SGHTA, CDR2 FQGNSA. There are 15 residues in the CDR3. CDR3: CASVLVSAGDQTQYF. CDR3 DNA: TGTGCCAGCGTTTTGGTCTCAGCGGGGGACCAGACCCAGTACTTC.

The chain links TRBV6-2 or TRBV6-3 to TRBJ2-7; tentatively, D is TRBD2 (6 bases). Germline assignment: CDR1 MNHEY and CDR2 SVGEGT. The V end was cut by 5 bases, the J end by 0 bases, with 11 bases between. The CDR3 loop spans 14 amino acids. The CDR3 nucleotides read TGTGCCAGCAGTGAGTCCGGGAGCTCCTACGAGCAGTACTTC. It translates to CASSESGSSYEQYF.

The V call is TRBV3-1 (or the pseudogene TRBV3-2), the J call TRBJ1-3; the D is unclear. The germline V gene has CDR1 LGHDT and CDR2 YNNKEL (reference sequence). The CDR3 runs 14 residues. Trimming cost V 3 bases and J 2 bases, with 8 bases left between them. This chain's CDR3 is CASSHFGPGNTIYF. CDR3 in DNA: TGTGCCAGCAGCCATTTTGGACCTGGAAACACCATATATTTT.

The chain is built from TRBV2 and TRBJ1-4; D remains unclear. Trimming stripped 10 bases from V and 2 bases from J, with 14 bases between. The CDR3 extends over 14 amino acids. CDR1 and CDR2 (germline): SNHLY, FYNNEI. The CDR3 DNA reads as TGTGCCACCACTTCGTCGGGGACTAATGAAAAACTGTTTTTT. It translates to CATTSSGTNEKLFF.

This sequence joins TRBV19 and TRBJ1-1, with D possibly TRBD1 on 6 matching bases. The V and J ends lost 7 bases and 2 bases respectively, with 20 bases between them. Germline V gene lookup returns CDR1 LNHDA and CDR2 SQIVND (reference sequence). The CDR3 is 16 amino acids. CDR3 coding DNA: TGTGCCAGTAACGAACGACCTCCACAGGGTAACACTGAAGCTTTCTTT. It yields the protein CASNERPPQGNTEAFF. Full variable domain (outside the CDR3, taken from reference TRBV19 and TRBJ1-1): DGGITQSPKYLFRKEGQNVTLSCEQNLNHDAMYWYRQDPGQGLRLIYYSQIVNDFQKGDIAEGYSVSREKKESFPLTVTSAQKNPTAFYLCASNERPPQGNTEAFFGQGTRLTVV.

V gene TRBV5-1 combines with J gene TRBJ2-6; D not certain. The ends were cut back, 0 bases at V and 1 base at J, with 11 bases in the middle. The CDR3 is 17 amino acids. The germline V gene encodes CDR1 SGHRS and CDR2 YFSETQ. CDR3 amino acids: CASSLGHSLSGANVLTF. The CDR3 DNA is TGCGCCAGCAGCTTGGGACACTCCTTGTCTGGGGCCAACGTCCTGACTTTC.